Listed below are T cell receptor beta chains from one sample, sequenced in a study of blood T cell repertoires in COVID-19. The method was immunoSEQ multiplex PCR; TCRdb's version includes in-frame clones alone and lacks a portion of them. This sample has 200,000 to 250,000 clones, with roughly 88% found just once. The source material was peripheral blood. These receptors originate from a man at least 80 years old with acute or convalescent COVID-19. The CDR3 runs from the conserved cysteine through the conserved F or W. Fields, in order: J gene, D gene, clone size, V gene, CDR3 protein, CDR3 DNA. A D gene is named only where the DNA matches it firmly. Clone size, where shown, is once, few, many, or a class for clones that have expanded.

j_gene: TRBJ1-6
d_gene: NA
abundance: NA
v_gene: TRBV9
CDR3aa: CASSGEPYNSPLHF
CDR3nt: TGTGCCAGCAGCGGAGAACCCTATAATTCACCCCTCCACTTT

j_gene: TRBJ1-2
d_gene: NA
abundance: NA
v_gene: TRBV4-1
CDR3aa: CASSQDRLTGNYGYTF
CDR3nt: TGCGCCAGCAGCCAAGATCGGCTAACAGGGAACTATGGCTACACCTTC

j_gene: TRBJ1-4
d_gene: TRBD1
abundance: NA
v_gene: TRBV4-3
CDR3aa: CASSQVHRGRAATNEKLFF
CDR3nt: TGCGCCAGCAGCCAAGTTCACAGGGGGCGAGCGGCAACTAATGAAAAACTGTTTTTT

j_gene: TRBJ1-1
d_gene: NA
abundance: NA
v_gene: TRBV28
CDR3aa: CASSGGGRNTEAFF
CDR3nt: TGTGCCAGCAGTGGGGGGGGGAGGAACACTGAAGCTTTCTTT

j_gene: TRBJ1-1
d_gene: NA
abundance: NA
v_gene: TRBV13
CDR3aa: CASSQQGFTREAFF
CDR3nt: TGTGCCAGCAGCCAACAGGGTTTCACTCGTGAAGCTTTCTTT

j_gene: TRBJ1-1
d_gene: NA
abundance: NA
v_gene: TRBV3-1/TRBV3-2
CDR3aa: CASSQYKNTEAFF
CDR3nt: TGTGCCAGCAGCCAATATAAGAACACTGAAGCTTTCTTT

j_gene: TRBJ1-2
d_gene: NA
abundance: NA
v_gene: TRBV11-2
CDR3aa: CASSSTGNYGYTF
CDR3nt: TGTGCCAGCAGCTCGACAGGAAACTATGGCTACACCTTC

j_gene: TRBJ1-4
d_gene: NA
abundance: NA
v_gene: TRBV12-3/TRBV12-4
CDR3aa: CASSLNGGEKLFF
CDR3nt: TGTGCCAGCAGTTTAAACGGCGGTGAAAAACTGTTTTTT

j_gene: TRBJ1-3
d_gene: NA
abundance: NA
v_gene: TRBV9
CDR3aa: CASSSPEGGDTIYF
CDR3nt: TGTGCCAGCAGCTCACCGGAAGGAGGAGACACCATATATTTT

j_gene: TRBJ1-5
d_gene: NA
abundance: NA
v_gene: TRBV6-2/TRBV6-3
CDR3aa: CASSSIGAQRVYSNQPQHF
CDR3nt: TGTGCCAGCAGTTCAATAGGGGCCCAAAGGGTTTATAGCAATCAGCCCCAGCATTTT

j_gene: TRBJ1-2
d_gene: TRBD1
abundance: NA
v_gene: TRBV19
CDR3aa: CASSFYGTGKDGYTF
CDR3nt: TGTGCCAGTAGTTTCTACGGGACAGGGAAGGATGGCTACACCTTC

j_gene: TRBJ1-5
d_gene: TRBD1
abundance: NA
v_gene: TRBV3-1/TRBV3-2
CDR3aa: CASSPQGSSNQPQHF
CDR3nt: TGTGCCAGCAGCCCACAGGGGTCAAGCAATCAGCCCCAGCATTTT

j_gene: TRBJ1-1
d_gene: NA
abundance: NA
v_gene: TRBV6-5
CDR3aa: CASSSWDSTLVTEAFF
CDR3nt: TGTGCCAGCAGTTCCTGGGACTCTACTTTAGTCACTGAAGCTTTCTTT

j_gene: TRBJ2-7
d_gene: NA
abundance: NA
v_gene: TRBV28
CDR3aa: CASTSVVPYEQYF
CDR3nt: TGTGCCAGCACTAGCGTTGTTCCCTACGAGCAGTACTTC

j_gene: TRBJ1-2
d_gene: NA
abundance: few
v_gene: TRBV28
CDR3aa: CASSLPGIRSYGYTF
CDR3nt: TGTGCCAGCAGTCTACCCGGGATTCGATCCTATGGCTACACCTTC

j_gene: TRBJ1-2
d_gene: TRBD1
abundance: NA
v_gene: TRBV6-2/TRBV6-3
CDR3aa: CASSYFDRGRIGGHYGYTF
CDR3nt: TGTGCCAGCAGTTACTTCGACAGGGGGCGCATTGGCGGACACTATGGCTACACCTTC

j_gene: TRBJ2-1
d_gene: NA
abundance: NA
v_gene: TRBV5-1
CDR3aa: CASSLVPVSSYNEQFF
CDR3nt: TGCGCCAGCAGCTTGGTGCCGGTAAGCTCCTACAATGAGCAGTTCTTC

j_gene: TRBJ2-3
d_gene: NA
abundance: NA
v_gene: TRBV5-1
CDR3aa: CASSLTGPSTDTQYF
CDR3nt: TGCGCCAGCAGCTTGACAGGTCCTAGCACAGATACGCAGTATTTT

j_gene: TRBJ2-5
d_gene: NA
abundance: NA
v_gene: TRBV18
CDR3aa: CASSPLGGQLETQYF
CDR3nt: TGTGCCAGCTCACCGCTCGGCGGGCAATTGGAGACCCAGTACTTC

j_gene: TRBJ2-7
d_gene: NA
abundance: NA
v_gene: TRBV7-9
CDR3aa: CASSRGFGQTLYEQYF
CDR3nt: TGTGCCAGCAGCCGCGGTTTCGGACAGACCCTTTACGAGCAGTACTTC

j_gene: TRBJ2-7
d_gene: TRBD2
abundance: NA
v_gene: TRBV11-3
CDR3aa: CASSLGLAGGPYEQYF
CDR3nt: TGTGCCAGCAGCTTAGGACTAGCGGGAGGTCCCTACGAGCAGTACTTC

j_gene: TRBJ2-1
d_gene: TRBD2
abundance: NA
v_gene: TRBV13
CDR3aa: CASRRTSGRHEQFF
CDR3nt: TGTGCCAGCAGACGGACTAGCGGGAGACATGAGCAGTTCTTC